Below are 25 T cell receptor beta chains sequenced from a single sample in a study of blood T cells in healthy people across ages. The second PCR ran about 6 to 11 cycles with a sample-barcoded 5' primer and J-beta primers. TCRdb re-analysed the 5' RACE reads in MiXCR, keeping a single row per CDR3 protein. The data hold over 1.5 million distinct CDR3 sequences, with roughly 52% observed a single time. The sample was blood. These receptors all come from a woman aged 35 to 49 in good health.

This clonotype was seen a few times. The J gene is TRBJ2-6, the V gene TRBV7-8; D is perhaps TRBD1 (5 bases). Germline-derived CDR1 and CDR2 are SGHVS and FQNEAQ. V was pared by 6 bases and J by 0 bases, with 9 bases between. The CDR3 sequence is 15 residues long. The CDR3 DNA follows: TGTGCCAGCAGACAGGATAACTCTGGGGCCAACGTCCTGACTTTC. Its translation: CASRQDNSGANVLTF.

CDR3 in DNA: TGTGCCAGCAGTTCCTGGGTTTCCGAGCAGTACTTC. As protein: CASSSWVSEQYF. The rearrangement uses TRBV28 and TRBJ2-7; no clear D gene. Between the trimmed V and J ends, which lost 4 bases and 6 bases, there was a span of 10 bases. There are 12 residues in the CDR3. CDR1 is MDHEN, CDR2 SYDVKM, per germline. The full variable domain, with the rest looked up from reference TRBV28 and TRBJ2-7, is DVKVTQSSRYLVKRTGEKVFLECVQDMDHENMFWYRQDPGLGLRLIYFSYDVKMKEKGDIPEGYSVSREKKERFSLILESASTNQTSMYLCASSSWVSEQYFGPGTRLTVT.

The V call is TRBV28, the J call TRBJ2-5; TRBD1 agrees at 8 bases. With V trimmed by 5 bases and J by 4 bases, 6 bases remained unmatched. CDR1 and CDR2 from the germline V gene are MDHEN and SYDVKM. CDR3 size: 14 residues. The CDR3 spells CASSQRTGPETQYF. DNA for the CDR3: TGTGCCAGCAGTCAACGGACAGGGCCAGAGACCCAGTACTTC.

The chain is built from TRBV27 and TRBJ2-3; 11 positions match TRBD1. V lost 6 bases and J lost 3; bases outside the gene matches: 8. CDR3 size: 16 residues. Germline CDR1 is MNHEY and CDR2 is SMNVEV (reference sequence). The CDR3 DNA sequence: TGTGCCAGCAGGCGCGGACAGGGGGCAGGTACAGATACGCAGTATTTT. It specifies CASRRGQGAGTDTQYF.

This clonotype was counted ten times or more. The V and J genes are TRBV7-2 and TRBJ2-7; D is unclear. From germline, CDR1 is SGHTA and CDR2 FQGNSA. The V gene lost 5 bases and the J gene lost 3 bases, with 11 bases spanning the gap. This CDR3 is built from 13 residues. The CDR3 sequence: CASSPDGFYEQYF. The CDR3 DNA is TGTGCCAGCAGCCCCGACGGGTTCTACGAGCAGTACTTC.

This chain uses TRBV20-1 with TRBJ1-5; TRBD1 agrees at 7 bases. The ends lost 1 base at V and 0 bases at J; junction bases unmatched: 3. The CDR3 length is 15 residues. CDR1 and CDR2 from the germline V gene are DFQATT and SNEGSKA (reference sequence). This chain's CDR3 is CSARVAGGSNQPQHF. In DNA form, the CDR3 reads TGCAGTGCTAGAGTCGCAGGGGGTAGCAATCAGCCCCAGCATTTT.

The table lists this clonotype with a count of one. This chain links TRBV5-1 with TRBJ2-6; no definite D call. Trimming cost V 0 bases and J 5 bases, with 3 bases left between them. The length of the CDR3 is 13 residues. Germline lookup yields CDR1 SGHRS and CDR2 YFSETQ. The CDR3 nucleotides are TGCGCCAGCAGCTTGGTCAGGGCCAACGTCCTGACTTTC. Amino acid sequence: CASSLVRANVLTF.

This chain uses TRBV6-2 or TRBV6-3 with TRBJ1-6; 10 bases agree with TRBD1. Germline V gene sequence: CDR1 MNHEY, CDR2 SVGEGT. V dropped 6 bases and J dropped 0; count of bases not matched to a gene: 8. The CDR3 extends over 18 amino acids. The DNA for the CDR3 is TGTGCCAGCAGACCGACAGGGGGCCAGAGCTCCTATAATTCACCCCTCCACTTT. It specifies CASRPTGGQSSYNSPLHF.

The chain combines TRBV3-1 with TRBJ2-7; D remains ambiguous. V shed 2 bases and J shed 2 bases, with 13 bases lying between them. The CDR3 length is 15 residues. CDR1 is LGHDT, CDR2 YNNKEL, per germline (reference sequence). This CDR3 is CASSQWAGRTYEQYF. The CDR3 DNA is TGTGCCAGCAGCCAATGGGCAGGACGAACCTACGAGCAGTACTTC.

Only a few counts were recorded for this clonotype. The rearrangement links TRBV6-5 to TRBJ2-3; 8 bases agree with TRBD1. There are 15 residues in the CDR3. Germline V CDR1 and CDR2: MNHEY, SVGAGI. V lost 4 bases and J lost 2; bases outside the gene matches: 5. CDR3 amino acids: CASSSDRALTDTQYF. CDR3 DNA sequence: TGTGCCAGCAGTTCGGACAGGGCCCTCACAGATACGCAGTATTTT.

The chain carries TRBV2 and TRBJ2-5, with a possible D match to TRBD1 (6 bases). Germline V gene data show CDR1 as SNHLY and CDR2 as FYNNEI. Trimming took off 7 bases at V and 3 bases at J, with 21 bases between the two ends. The CDR3 runs 16 residues. CDR3 sequence: CASTKQGRMIEETQYF. CDR3 coding DNA: TGTGCCAGCACCAAACAGGGCAGGATGATCGAAGAGACCCAGTACTTC.

V gene TRBV27 combines with J gene TRBJ2-5; a weak D match, TRBD1 (6 bases). The CDR3 extends over 16 amino acids. V was cut by 5 bases and J by 5 bases, with 21 bases left in between. Germline V CDR1 and CDR2: MNHEY, SMNVEV (reference sequence). This CDR3 is CASSPYPQGPRETQYF. The CDR3 bases are TGTGCCAGCAGTCCCTACCCACAGGGACCCCGGGAGACCCAGTACTTC.

The rearrangement links TRBV2 to TRBJ1-5, with 7 bases fitting TRBD1. The CDR3 is made up of 16 amino acids. The ends lost 2 bases at V and 0 bases at J; junction bases unmatched: 4. The germline V gene encodes CDR1 SNHLY and CDR2 FYNNEI. The CDR3 protein is CASSETGQLSNQPQHF. CDR3 coding DNA: TGTGCCAGCAGTGAAACGGGACAGCTTAGCAATCAGCCCCAGCATTTT. The full variable domain, in which reference TRBV2 and TRBJ1-5 provide the parts outside the CDR3, is EPEVTQTPSHQVTQMGQEVILRCVPISNHLYFYWYRQILGQKVEFLVSFYNNEISEKSEIFDDQFSVERPDGSNFTLKIRSTKLEDSAMYFCASSETGQLSNQPQHFGDGTRLSIL.

The chain couples TRBV12-3 or TRBV12-4 to TRBJ2-3, with 7 bases identical to TRBD2. After removal of 1 base from V and 4 bases from J, the junction contained 5 bases not matched to a gene. CDR3 length: 15 amino acids. As DNA, the CDR3 is TGTGCCAGCAGTTTAGGGCTAGCGGTCTCAGATACGCAGTATTTT. Its translation: CASSLGLAVSDTQYF.

Concerning this clonotype itself: One base away lies a much larger clone, so this may be a sequencing read error. CDR3 in amino acids: CASGFNLVYNEQFF. In nucleotides, the CDR3 is TGTGCCAGCGGTTTTAATCTAGTTTACAATGAGCAGTTCTTC. V is TRBV28 and J is TRBJ2-1; D remains ambiguous. CDR1 is MDHEN and CDR2 is SYDVKM in the germline V gene. This CDR3 is 14 amino acids long.

The chain uses TRBV7-2 and TRBJ1-2, with a weak D call TRBD1 (5 bases). The CDR3 is made up of 14 amino acids. The germline gives CDR1 SGHTA, CDR2 FQGNSA. V shed 2 bases and J shed 4 bases, with 11 bases lying between them. CDR3 nucleotide sequence: TGTGCCAGCAGCTTAAAGGCAGGGACCTATGGCTACACCTTC. Protein product: CASSLKAGTYGYTF.

The V call is TRBV4-3, the J call TRBJ2-5; 8 bases are shared with TRBD1. The CDR3 has 15 amino acids. Germline CDR1 LGHNA, CDR2 YSLEER. The V gene end was trimmed by 1 base and the J gene end by 4 bases; junction bases not matched to a gene: 5. CDR3 in amino acids: CASSQGSGGIETQYF. The CDR3 coding sequence is TGCGCCAGCAGCCAAGGATCAGGGGGCATAGAGACCCAGTACTTC.

Many counts were recorded for this clonotype. The chain uses TRBV9 and TRBJ2-5; D is uncertain. V lost 5 bases and J 5 bases, leaving 13 bases between the germline ends. Looked up from germline, CDR1 is SGDLS and CDR2 is YYNGEE. The CDR3 is 13 residues long. The CDR3 region has the DNA TGTGCCAGCAGTGTGGGCCCGAGGGAGACCCAGTACTTC. It encodes CASSVGPRETQYF.

The chain has TRBV7-6 and TRBJ2-5; 8 bases are shared with TRBD2. Germline CDR1 is SGHVS and CDR2 is FNYEAQ. The CDR3 loop spans 17 amino acids. V shed 1 base and J 0 bases; nucleotides not matched to a gene: 7. The CDR3 protein is CASSLDPGGADQETQYF. The CDR3 nucleotides are TGTGCCAGCAGCTTAGATCCGGGGGGGGCTGACCAAGAGACCCAGTACTTC.

The genes are TRBV7-2 and TRBJ2-1; D may correspond to TRBD1 or TRBD2 (5 bases each). Between the trimmed V and J ends, which lost 5 bases and 9 bases, there was a span of 14 bases. Germline V gene data show CDR1 as SGHTA and CDR2 as FQGNSA. The CDR3 is 13 amino acids. The CDR3 sequence: CASSHQVGGEQFF. The DNA for the CDR3 is TGTGCCAGCAGCCACCAGGTTGGGGGTGAGCAGTTCTTC.

Here the CDR3 reads CATSESKGQIYGYTF. CDR3 sequence (DNA): TGTGCCACCAGTGAAAGTAAGGGACAGATCTATGGCTACACCTTC. The rearrangement uses TRBV24-1 and TRBJ1-2, with 7 bases that match TRBD1. This CDR3 is built from 15 residues. Germline CDR1 reads KGHDR; CDR2 reads SFDVKD. Germline trimming cut 4 bases from V and 4 bases from J; bases unmatched to any gene: 8.

Many counts were recorded for this clonotype. The rearrangement uses TRBV7-2 and TRBJ1-2; TRBD1 matches at 10 bases. The J segment lost 2 bases and the V segment lost 5 bases, leaving 11 bases of the junction unmatched. The germline CDR1 and CDR2 sequences are SGHTA and FQGNSA. The CDR3 is 17 amino acids. The CDR3, as DNA: TGTGCCAGCAGCCGAGCAGCTTCGACAGGGGGCAACTATGGCTACACCTTC. As protein: CASSRAASTGGNYGYTF. Drawing the rest from reference TRBV7-2 and TRBJ1-2, the complete variable domain is GAGVSQSPSNKVTEKGKDVELRCDPISGHTALYWYRQSLGQGLEFLIYFQGNSAPDKSGLPSDRFSAERTGGSVSTLTIQRTQQEDSAVYLCASSRAASTGGNYGYTFGSGTRLTVV.

This clonotype has more than one count but fewer than ten. The chain joins TRBV7-2 to TRBJ2-5, with 8 bases matching TRBD1. The CDR3 runs to 18 residues. CDR1 is SGHTA, CDR2 FQGNSA, per germline. Germline trimming cut 2 bases from V and 4 bases from J; bases unmatched to any gene: 15. CDR3 sequence (DNA): TGTGCCAGCAGCTTAAGGCAGGGGGCGTTTGTTTCCTCAGAGACCCAGTACTTC. This encodes CASSLRQGAFVSSETQYF. The full variable domain, in which reference TRBV7-2 and TRBJ2-5 provide the parts outside the CDR3, is GAGVSQSPSNKVTEKGKDVELRCDPISGHTALYWYRQSLGQGLEFLIYFQGNSAPDKSGLPSDRFSAERTGGSVSTLTIQRTQQEDSAVYLCASSLRQGAFVSSETQYFGPGTRLLVL.

The chain joins TRBV6-5 to TRBJ1-2; 9 bases fit TRBD1. The germline gives CDR1 MNHEY, CDR2 SVGAGI. V lost 6 bases and J lost 8; bases outside the gene matches: 13. There are 15 residues in the CDR3. The CDR3 here is CASSGTGPSNKGYTF. The CDR3 nucleotides read TGTGCCAGCAGCGGGACAGGGCCCTCCAATAAAGGCTACACCTTC.

The sample holds a few counts of this clonotype. This sequence joins TRBV7-2 and TRBJ2-7; D unclear. With 5 bases removed from V and 0 bases from J, the gap between germline ends came to 11 bases. CDR1 is SGHTA and CDR2 is FQGNSA in the germline V gene. CDR3 length: 14 amino acids. This CDR3 is CASSPDVNSYEQYF. In DNA form, the CDR3 reads TGTGCCAGCAGCCCGGACGTAAACTCCTACGAGCAGTACTTC.